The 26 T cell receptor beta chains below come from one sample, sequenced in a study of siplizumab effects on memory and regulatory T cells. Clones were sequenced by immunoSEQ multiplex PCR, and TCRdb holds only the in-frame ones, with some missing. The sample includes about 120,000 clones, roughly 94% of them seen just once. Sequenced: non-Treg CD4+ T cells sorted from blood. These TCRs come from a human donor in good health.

Written as DNA, the CDR3 is TGTGCCAGCAGGGTCGGTGGGGCGGACCTCTATGGCTACACCTTC. Translated, it gives CASRVGGADLYGYTF. This chain uses TRBV5-6 with TRBJ1-2; a possible D gene is TRBD1 (5 bases). Germline-derived CDR1 and CDR2 are SGHDT and YYEEEE. This CDR3 region has 15 residues. The V gene lost 5 bases and the J gene lost 4 bases, with 18 bases spanning the gap.

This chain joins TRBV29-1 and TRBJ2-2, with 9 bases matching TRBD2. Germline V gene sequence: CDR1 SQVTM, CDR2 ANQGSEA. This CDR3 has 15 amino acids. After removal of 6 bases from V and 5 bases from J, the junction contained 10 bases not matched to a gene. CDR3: CSVPSGGRWTGELFF. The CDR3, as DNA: TGCAGCGTACCAAGCGGGGGGCGGTGGACCGGGGAGCTGTTTTTT.

The CDR3 bases are TGTGCCAGCAGCGGGACTAGCGGGGATAGAACCGGGGAGCTGTTTTTT. As protein: CASSGTSGDRTGELFF. V is TRBV7-7 and J is TRBJ2-2; 13 nucleotides align to TRBD2. The germline V gene has CDR1 SSHAT and CDR2 FNYEAQ (reference sequence). V lost 5 bases, J lost 5 bases, and 5 bases stayed unmatched. The CDR3 extends over 16 amino acids.

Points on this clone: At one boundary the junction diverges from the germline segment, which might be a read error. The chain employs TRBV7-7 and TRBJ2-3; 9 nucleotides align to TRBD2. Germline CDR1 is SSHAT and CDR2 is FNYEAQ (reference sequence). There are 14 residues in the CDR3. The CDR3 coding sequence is TGTGCTAGCAGCCTGGGTAGCGGGGGAGATACGCAGTATTTT. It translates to CASSLGSGGDTQYF.

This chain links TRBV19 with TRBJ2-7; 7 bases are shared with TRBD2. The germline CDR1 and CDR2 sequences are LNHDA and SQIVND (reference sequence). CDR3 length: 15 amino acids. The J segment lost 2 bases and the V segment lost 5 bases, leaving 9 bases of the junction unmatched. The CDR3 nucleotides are TGTGCCAGTAGTGGGGCCGGGACTACTACCTACGAGCAGTACTTC. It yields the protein CASSGAGTTTYEQYF.

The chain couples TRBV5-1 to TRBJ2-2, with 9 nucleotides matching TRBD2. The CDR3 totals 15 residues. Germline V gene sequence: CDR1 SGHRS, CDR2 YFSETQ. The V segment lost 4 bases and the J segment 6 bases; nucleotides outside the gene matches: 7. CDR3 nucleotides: TGCGCCAGCAGCCCGATAGCGGGAGTGGCCGGGGAGCTGTTTTTT. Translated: CASSPIAGVAGELFF.

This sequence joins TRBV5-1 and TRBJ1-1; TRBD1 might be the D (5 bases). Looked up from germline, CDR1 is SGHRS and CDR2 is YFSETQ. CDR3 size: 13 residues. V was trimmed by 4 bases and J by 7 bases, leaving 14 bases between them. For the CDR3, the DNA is TGCGCCAGCAGCCGGGACGGGGAGTTTGAAGCTTTCTTT. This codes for CASSRDGEFEAFF.

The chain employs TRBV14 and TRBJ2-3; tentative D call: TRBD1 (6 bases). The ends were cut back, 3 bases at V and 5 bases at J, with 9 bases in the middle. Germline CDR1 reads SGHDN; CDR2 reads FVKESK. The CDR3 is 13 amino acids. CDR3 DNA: TGTGCCAGCAGCCAGCAGGGGAGAGATACGCAGTATTTT. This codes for CASSQQGRDTQYF.

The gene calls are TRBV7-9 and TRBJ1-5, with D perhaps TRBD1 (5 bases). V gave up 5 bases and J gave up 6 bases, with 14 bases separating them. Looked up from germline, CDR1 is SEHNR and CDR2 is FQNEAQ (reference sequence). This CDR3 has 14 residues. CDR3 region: CASSPESGGQPQHF. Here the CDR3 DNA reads TGTGCCAGCAGCCCAGAGTCTGGGGGTCAGCCCCAGCATTTT.

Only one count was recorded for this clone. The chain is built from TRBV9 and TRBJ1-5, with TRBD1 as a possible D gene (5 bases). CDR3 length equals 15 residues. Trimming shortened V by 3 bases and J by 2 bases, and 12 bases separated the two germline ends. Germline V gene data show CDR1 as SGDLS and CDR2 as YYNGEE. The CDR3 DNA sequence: TGTGCCAGCAGCGCTCGGGACGGTCGCAATCAGCCCCAGCATTTT. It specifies CASSARDGRNQPQHF.

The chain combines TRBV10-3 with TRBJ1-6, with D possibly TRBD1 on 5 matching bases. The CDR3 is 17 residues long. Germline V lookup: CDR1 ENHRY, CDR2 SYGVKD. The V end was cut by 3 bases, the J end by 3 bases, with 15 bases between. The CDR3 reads CAISEFDRVGYNSPLHF. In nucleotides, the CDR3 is TGTGCCATCAGTGAATTTGACAGAGTAGGCTATAATTCACCCCTCCACTTT.

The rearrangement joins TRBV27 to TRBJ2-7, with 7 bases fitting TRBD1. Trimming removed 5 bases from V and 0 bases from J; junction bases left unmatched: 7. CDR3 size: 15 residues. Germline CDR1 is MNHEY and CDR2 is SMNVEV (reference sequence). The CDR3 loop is CASSLSGQPSYEQYF. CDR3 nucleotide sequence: TGTGCCAGCAGTCTCTCGGGACAGCCCTCCTACGAGCAGTACTTC.

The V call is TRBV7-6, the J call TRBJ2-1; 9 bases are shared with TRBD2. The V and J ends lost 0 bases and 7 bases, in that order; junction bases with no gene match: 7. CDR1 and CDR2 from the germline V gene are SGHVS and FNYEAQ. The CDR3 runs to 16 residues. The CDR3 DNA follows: TGTGCCAGCAGCTTAGCGATACGCGGGAGGGGTAATGAGCAGTTCTTC. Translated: CASSLAIRGRGNEQFF.

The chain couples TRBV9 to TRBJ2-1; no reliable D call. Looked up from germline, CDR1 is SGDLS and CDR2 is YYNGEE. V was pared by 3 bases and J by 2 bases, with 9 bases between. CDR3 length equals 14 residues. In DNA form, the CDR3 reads TGTGCCAGCAGCGCACGGCTAGCCTACAATGAGCAGTTCTTC. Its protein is CASSARLAYNEQFF.

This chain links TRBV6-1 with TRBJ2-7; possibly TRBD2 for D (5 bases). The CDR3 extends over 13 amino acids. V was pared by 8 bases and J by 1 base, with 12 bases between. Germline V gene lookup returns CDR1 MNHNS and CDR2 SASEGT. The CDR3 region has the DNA TGTGCCAGCCGGGATCTTACATCCTACGAGCAGTACTTC. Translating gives CASRDLTSYEQYF.

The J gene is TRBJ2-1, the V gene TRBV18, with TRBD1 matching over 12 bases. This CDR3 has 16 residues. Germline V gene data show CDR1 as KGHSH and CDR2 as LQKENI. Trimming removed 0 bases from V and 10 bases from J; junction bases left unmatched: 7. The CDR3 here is CASSPPGQGAVAEQFF. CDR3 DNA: TGTGCCAGCTCACCACCGGGACAGGGGGCCGTTGCAGAGCAGTTCTTC.

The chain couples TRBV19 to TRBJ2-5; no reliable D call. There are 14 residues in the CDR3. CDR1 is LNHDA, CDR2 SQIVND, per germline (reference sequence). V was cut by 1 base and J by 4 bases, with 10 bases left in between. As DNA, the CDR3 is TGTGCCAGTAGTATAGGGTACAGCCGAGAGACCCAGTACTTC. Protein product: CASSIGYSRETQYF.

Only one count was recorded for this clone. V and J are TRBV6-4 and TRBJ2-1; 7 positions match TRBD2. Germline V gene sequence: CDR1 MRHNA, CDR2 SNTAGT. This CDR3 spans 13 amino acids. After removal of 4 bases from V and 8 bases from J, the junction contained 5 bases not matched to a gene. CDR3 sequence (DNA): TGTGCCAGCAGTGCGGCGGGAGCACATGAGCAGTTCTTC. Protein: CASSAAGAHEQFF.

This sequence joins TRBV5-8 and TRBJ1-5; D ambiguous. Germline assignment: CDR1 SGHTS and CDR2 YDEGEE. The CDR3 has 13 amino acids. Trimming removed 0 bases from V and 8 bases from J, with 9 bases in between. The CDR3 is CASSLDGGEPQHF. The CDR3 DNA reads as TGTGCCAGCAGCTTGGATGGCGGCGAGCCCCAGCATTTT.

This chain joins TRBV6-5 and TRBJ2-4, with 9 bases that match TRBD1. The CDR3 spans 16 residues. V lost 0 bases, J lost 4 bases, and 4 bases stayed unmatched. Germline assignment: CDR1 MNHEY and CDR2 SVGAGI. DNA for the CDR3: TGTGCCAGCAGTTACTCGGGGACAGGGTCAAAAAACATTCAGTACTTC. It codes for CASSYSGTGSKNIQYF.

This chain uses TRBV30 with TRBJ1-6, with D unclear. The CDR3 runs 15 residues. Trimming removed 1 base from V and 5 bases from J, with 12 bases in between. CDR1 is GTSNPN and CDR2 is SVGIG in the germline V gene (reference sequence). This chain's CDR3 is CAWSAGLSNNSPLHF. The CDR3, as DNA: TGTGCCTGGAGTGCCGGGCTGTCTAATAATTCACCCCTCCACTTT.

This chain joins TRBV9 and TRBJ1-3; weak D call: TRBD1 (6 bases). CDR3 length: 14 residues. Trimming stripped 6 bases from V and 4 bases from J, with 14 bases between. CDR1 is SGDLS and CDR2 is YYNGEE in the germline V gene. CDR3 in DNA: TGTGCCAGCAAGGGGGGTTGGGAAGGAAACACCATATATTTT. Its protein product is CASKGGWEGNTIYF.

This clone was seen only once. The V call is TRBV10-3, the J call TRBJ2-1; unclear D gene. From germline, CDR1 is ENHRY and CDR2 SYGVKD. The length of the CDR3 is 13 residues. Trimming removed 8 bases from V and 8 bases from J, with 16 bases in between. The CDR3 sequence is CAIEKTFADEQFF. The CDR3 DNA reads TGTGCCATCGAGAAGACGTTCGCCGATGAGCAGTTCTTC.

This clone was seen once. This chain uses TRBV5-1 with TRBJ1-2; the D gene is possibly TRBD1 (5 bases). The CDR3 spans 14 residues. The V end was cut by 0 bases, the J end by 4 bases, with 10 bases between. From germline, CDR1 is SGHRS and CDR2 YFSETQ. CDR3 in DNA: TGCGCCAGCAGCTTGGCTCTAGGGGTCTATGGCTACACCTTC. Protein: CASSLALGVYGYTF.

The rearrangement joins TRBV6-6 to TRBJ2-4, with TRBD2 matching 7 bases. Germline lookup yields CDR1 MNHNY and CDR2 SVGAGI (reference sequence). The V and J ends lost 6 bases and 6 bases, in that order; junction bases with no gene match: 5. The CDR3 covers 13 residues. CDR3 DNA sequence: TGTGCCAGCAGCCCTTGGGGGGGAAACATTCAGTACTTC. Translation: CASSPWGGNIQYF.

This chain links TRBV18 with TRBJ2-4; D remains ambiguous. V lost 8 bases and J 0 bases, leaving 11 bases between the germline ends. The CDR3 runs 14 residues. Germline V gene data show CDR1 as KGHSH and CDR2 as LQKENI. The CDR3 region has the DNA TGTGCCAGCACATACGGGCTAGCCAAAAACATTCAGTACTTC. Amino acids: CASTYGLAKNIQYF.